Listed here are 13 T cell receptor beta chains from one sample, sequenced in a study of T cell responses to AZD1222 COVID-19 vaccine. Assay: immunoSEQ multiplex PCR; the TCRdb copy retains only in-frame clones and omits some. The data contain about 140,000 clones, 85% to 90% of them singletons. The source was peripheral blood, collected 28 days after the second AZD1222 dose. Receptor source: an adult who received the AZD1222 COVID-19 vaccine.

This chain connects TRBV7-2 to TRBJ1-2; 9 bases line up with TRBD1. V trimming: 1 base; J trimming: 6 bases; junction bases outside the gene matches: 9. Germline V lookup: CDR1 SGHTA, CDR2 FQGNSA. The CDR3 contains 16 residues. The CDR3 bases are TGTGCCAGCAGCTTAGTTTCAGGACAGGGGAGCGATGGCTACACCTTC. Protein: CASSLVSGQGSDGYTF.

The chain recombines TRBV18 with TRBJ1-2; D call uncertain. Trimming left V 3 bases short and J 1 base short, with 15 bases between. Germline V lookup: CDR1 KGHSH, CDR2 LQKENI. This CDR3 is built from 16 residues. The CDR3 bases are TGTGCCAGCTCACCGTTTTCTCAACAGCTTAACTATGGCTACACCTTC. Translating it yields CASSPFSQQLNYGYTF. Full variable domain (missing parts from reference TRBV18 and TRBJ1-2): NAGVMQNPRHLVRRRGQEARLRCSPMKGHSHVYWYRQLPEEGLKFMVYLQKENIIDESGMPKERFSAEFPKEGPSILRIQQVVRGDSAAYFCASSPFSQQLNYGYTFGSGTRLTVV.

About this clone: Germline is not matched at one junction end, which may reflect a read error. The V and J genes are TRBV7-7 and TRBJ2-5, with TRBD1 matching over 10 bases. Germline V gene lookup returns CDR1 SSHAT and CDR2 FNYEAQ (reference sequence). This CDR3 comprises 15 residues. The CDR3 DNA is TGTGCTAGCAGCTTAGGGGACAGGGGAGAAGAGACCCAGTACTTC. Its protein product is CASSLGDRGEETQYF.

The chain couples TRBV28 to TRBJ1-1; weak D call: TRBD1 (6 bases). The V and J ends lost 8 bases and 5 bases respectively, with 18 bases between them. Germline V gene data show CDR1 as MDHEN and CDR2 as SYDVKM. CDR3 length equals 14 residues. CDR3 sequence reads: CASRQLIQGTEAFF. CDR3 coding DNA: TGTGCCAGCCGACAACTGATACAGGGTACTGAAGCTTTCTTT.

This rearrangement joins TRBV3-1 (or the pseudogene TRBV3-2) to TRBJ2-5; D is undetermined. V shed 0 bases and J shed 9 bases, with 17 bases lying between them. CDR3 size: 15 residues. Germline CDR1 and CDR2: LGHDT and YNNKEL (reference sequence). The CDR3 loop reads CASSQDYDRPGPQYF. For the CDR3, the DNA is TGTGCCAGCAGCCAAGATTACGATAGGCCCGGGCCCCAGTACTTC.

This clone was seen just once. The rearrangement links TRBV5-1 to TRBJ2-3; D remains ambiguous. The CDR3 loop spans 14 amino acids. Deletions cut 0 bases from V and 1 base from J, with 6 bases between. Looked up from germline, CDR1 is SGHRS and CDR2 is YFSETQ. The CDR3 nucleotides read TGCGCCAGCAGCTTGGTTCCTCGCACAGATACGCAGTATTTT. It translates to CASSLVPRTDTQYF.

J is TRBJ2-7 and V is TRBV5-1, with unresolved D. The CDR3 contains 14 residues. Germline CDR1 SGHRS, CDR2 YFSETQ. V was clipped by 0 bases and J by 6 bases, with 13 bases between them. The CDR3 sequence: CASSLVAVKGEQYF. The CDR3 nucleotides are TGCGCCAGCAGCTTGGTGGCGGTCAAAGGCGAGCAGTACTTC.

The CDR3 here is CASSQGSAQGTEAFF. DNA for the CDR3: TGTGCCAGCAGCCAAGGAAGCGCCCAAGGCACTGAAGCTTTCTTT. J is TRBJ1-1 and V is TRBV3-1 (or the pseudogene TRBV3-2); no definite D call. V was trimmed by 1 base and J by 4 bases, leaving 13 bases between them. Germline loops: CDR1 LGHDT, CDR2 YNNKEL (reference sequence). The CDR3 is 15 amino acids.

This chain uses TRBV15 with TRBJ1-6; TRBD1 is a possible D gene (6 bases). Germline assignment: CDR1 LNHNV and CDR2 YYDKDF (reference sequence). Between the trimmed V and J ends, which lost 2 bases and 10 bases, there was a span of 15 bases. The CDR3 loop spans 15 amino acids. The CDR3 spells CATSRLRGDESPLHF. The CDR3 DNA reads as TGTGCCACCAGCAGATTAAGGGGGGACGAATCACCCCTCCACTTT. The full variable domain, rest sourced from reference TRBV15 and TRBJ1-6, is DAMVIQNPRYQVTQFGKPVTLSCSQTLNHNVMYWYQQKSSQAPKLLFHYYDKDFNNEADTPDNFQSRRPNTSFCFLDIRSPGLGDTAMYLCATSRLRGDESPLHFGNGTRLTVT.

CDR3 bases: TGTGCCAGCAGCCTCACAGGGTCTGGTAGTCAGCCCCAGCATTTT. It specifies CASSLTGSGSQPQHF. V and J are TRBV27 and TRBJ1-5; tentative D call: TRBD1 (6 bases). V was clipped by 6 bases and J by 6 bases, with 18 bases between them. The V gene's germline CDR1 is MNHEY and CDR2 SMNVEV (reference sequence). This CDR3 is built from 15 residues.

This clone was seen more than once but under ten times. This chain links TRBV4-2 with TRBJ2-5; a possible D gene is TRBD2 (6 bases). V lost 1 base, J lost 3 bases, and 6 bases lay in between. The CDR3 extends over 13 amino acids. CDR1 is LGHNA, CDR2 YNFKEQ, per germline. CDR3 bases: TGTGCCAGCAGCCAAGTAGCGGAAGAGACCCAGTACTTC. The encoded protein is CASSQVAEETQYF.

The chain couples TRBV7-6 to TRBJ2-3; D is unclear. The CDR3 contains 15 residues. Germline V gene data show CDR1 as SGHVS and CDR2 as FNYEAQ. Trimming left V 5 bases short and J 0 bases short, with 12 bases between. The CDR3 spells CASSPTWGSTDTQYF. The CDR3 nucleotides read TGTGCCAGCAGCCCAACTTGGGGTAGCACAGATACGCAGTATTTT.

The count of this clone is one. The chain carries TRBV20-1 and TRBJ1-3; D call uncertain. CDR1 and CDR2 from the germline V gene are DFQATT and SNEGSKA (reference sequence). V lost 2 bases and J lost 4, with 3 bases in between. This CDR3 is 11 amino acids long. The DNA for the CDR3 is TGCAGTGCTAGAATGGGAAACACCATATATTTT. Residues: CSARMGNTIYF.